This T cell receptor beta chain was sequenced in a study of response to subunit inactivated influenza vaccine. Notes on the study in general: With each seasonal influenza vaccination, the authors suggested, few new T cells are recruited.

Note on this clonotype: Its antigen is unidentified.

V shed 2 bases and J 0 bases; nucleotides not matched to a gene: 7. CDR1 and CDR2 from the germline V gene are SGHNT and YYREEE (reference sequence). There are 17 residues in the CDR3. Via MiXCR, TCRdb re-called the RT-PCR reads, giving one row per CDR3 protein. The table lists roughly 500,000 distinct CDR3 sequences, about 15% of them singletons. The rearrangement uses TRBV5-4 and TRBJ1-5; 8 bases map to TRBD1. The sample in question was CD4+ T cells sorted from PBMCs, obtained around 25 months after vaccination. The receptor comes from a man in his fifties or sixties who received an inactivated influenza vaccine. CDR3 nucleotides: TGTGCCAGCAGCTTAGACGGGACAGGTGTTAGCAATCAGCCCCAGCATTTT. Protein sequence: CASSLDGTGVSNQPQHF.